The 25 T cell receptor beta chains below were found in one sample sequenced in a study of T-cell memory formation after mild COVID-19. TCRdb re-called the 5' RACE reads with MiXCR, one entry per CDR3 protein. Of over 150,000 distinct CDR3 sequences listed, around 21% are singletons. Sequencing was carried out using PBMCs or a T cell subset sorted from them (not recorded which). The receptor set was obtained from an adult woman who had mild COVID-19 (a few samples of this study predate the infection). Cell type and time point are not known.

This rearrangement joins TRBV19 to TRBJ2-1; D is perhaps TRBD1 or TRBD2 (6 bases each). CDR1 and CDR2 from the germline V gene are LNHDA and SQIVND (reference sequence). This CDR3 is built from 16 residues. V was cut by 5 bases and J by 0 bases, with 14 bases left in between. The CDR3 region is CASSPSGGHSYNEQFF. The CDR3 DNA reads TGTGCCAGTAGTCCCTCCGGGGGCCACTCCTACAATGAGCAGTTCTTC.

The V and J genes are TRBV29-1 and TRBJ1-2; D possibly corresponds to TRBD1 (5 bases). This CDR3 contains 14 residues. Germline V gene lookup returns CDR1 SQVTM and CDR2 ANQGSEA. Trimming removed 0 bases from V and 5 bases from J, with 13 bases in between. CDR3: CSVEEGHRGYGYTF. Here the CDR3 DNA reads TGCAGCGTTGAAGAGGGCCACCGGGGGTATGGCTACACCTTC.

This clonotype occurred a few times. The chain recombines TRBV15 with TRBJ2-7; 9 nucleotides match TRBD1. The ends lost 0 bases at V and 3 bases at J; junction bases unmatched: 6. CDR1 is LNHNV, CDR2 YYDKDF, per germline (reference sequence). The CDR3 consists of 16 residues. As DNA, the CDR3 is TGTGCCACCAGCAGAGACCCCAGGACAGGGGACTACGAGCAGTACTTC. Its translation is CATSRDPRTGDYEQYF.

This clonotype was counted between two and nine times. V is TRBV15 and J is TRBJ2-7, with a tentative D call TRBD2 (6 bases). In germline, CDR1 is LNHNV, CDR2 YYDKDF (reference sequence). The germline V and J ends were trimmed by 5 bases and 1 base, with 18 bases remaining between them. The CDR3 is made up of 16 amino acids. The CDR3 DNA sequence: TGTGCCACCAGCGGCCCCGGGACTCCGGAGTCCTACGAGCAGTACTTC. Its protein is CATSGPGTPESYEQYF.

The chain couples TRBV20-1 to TRBJ2-2, with a tentative D call TRBD1 (6 bases). CDR1 is DFQATT and CDR2 is SNEGSKA in the germline V gene (reference sequence). The CDR3 loop spans 16 amino acids. Trimming shortened V by 6 bases and J by 0 bases, and 17 bases separated the two germline ends. DNA of the CDR3: TGCAGTGCCATGGACAGATCCATCGCGAACACCGGGGAGCTGTTTTTT. Residues: CSAMDRSIANTGELFF.

CDR3 bases: TGCGCCAGCAGCCAAGATGGTAGCGGGAGGTCTGAGCAGTTCTTC. Its protein product is CASSQDGSGRSEQFF. The chain carries TRBV4-1 and TRBJ2-1; TRBD2 matches 10 bases. Germline assignment: CDR1 MGHRA and CDR2 YSYEKL. The ends lost 0 bases at V and 9 bases at J; junction bases unmatched: 5. This CDR3 has 15 residues.

This rearrangement joins TRBV7-9 to TRBJ2-7; D is unresolved. The CDR3 is 15 amino acids. Per the germline V gene, CDR1 is SEHNR and CDR2 is FQNEAQ (reference sequence). Trimming stripped 6 bases from V and 2 bases from J, with 17 bases between. The CDR3 here is CASRQSSQNPYEQYF. The CDR3 region has the DNA TGTGCCAGCAGACAGAGCAGCCAAAACCCCTACGAGCAGTACTTC.

V and J are TRBV29-1 and TRBJ2-7; D is possibly TRBD1 (5 bases). The V end lost 2 bases, the J end lost 2 bases, and 13 bases lay between the germline ends. Germline assignment: CDR1 SQVTM and CDR2 ANQGSEA. This CDR3 comprises 14 residues. The CDR3 sequence: CSVESQGGTYEQYF. The CDR3 DNA sequence: TGCAGCGTTGAATCTCAGGGTGGGACCTACGAGCAGTACTTC.

The chain links TRBV7-2 to TRBJ2-1, with D possibly TRBD2 on 7 matching bases. The CDR3 covers 16 residues. Trimming pared 2 bases from V and 8 bases from J, leaving 19 bases between. In germline, CDR1 is SGHTA, CDR2 FQGNSA. The DNA for the CDR3 is TGTGCCAGCAGCTTACAAGGCGGGGGCCCTTTGGATGAGCAGTTCTTC. Translating it yields CASSLQGGGPLDEQFF.

This clonotype occurred a few times. V usage is TRBV13 and J usage is TRBJ1-2; 7 bases fit TRBD1. In germline, CDR1 is PRHDT, CDR2 FYEKMQ (reference sequence). Trimming took 0 bases from V and 6 from J; bases not matched to a gene: 4. This CDR3 spans 14 amino acids. CDR3 sequence: CASSLGGQLDGYTF. As DNA, the CDR3 is TGTGCCAGCAGCTTAGGGGGACAGCTGGATGGCTACACCTTC.

This clonotype was detected a few times. The genes are TRBV6-2 or TRBV6-3 and TRBJ2-2; TRBD2 agrees at 7 bases. The CDR3 length is 15 residues. J lost 4 bases, V lost 6 bases, and 8 bases had no gene match. Looked up from germline, CDR1 is MNHEY and CDR2 is SVGEGT. In DNA, the CDR3 is TGTGCCAGCAGCGAGACAATAGCGGGCACCGGGGAGCTGTTTTTT. It is translated as CASSETIAGTGELFF.

The sample holds a few counts of this clonotype. The chain couples TRBV5-6 to TRBJ1-1; D is unresolved. The CDR3 consists of 13 residues. The germline V gene has CDR1 SGHDT and CDR2 YYEEEE. V dropped 0 bases and J dropped 4 bases, with 7 bases sitting between them. The CDR3 DNA follows: TGTGCCAGCAGCTTGGGGGCGGCCACTGAAGCTTTCTTT. It codes for CASSLGAATEAFF.

This clonotype occurred a few times. The genes are TRBV4-3 and TRBJ2-1; D might be TRBD2 (5 bases). CDR1 is LGHNA, CDR2 YSLEER, per germline. The CDR3 loop spans 15 amino acids. The ends were cut back, 4 bases at V and 5 bases at J, with 15 bases in the middle. CDR3 protein: CASSPSVRENNEQFF. The CDR3 coding sequence is TGCGCCAGCAGCCCATCGGTTAGGGAGAACAATGAGCAGTTCTTC.

The chain links TRBV6-1 to TRBJ2-1, with D maybe TRBD2 (5 bases). Trimming shortened V by 0 bases and J by 7 bases, and 13 bases separated the two germline ends. Germline CDR1 reads MNHNS; CDR2 reads SASEGT. CDR3 size: 15 residues. The CDR3 sequence is CASSEAEDSVNEQFF. The CDR3 DNA follows: TGTGCCAGCAGTGAAGCAGAGGATAGCGTGAATGAGCAGTTCTTC.

The V gene is TRBV7-9, the J gene TRBJ1-2; unclear D gene. CDR1 is SEHNR and CDR2 is FQNEAQ in the germline V gene (reference sequence). Trimming shortened V by 6 bases and J by 4 bases, and 15 bases separated the two germline ends. The CDR3 totals 14 residues. Here the CDR3 DNA reads TGTGCCAGCAGACCACCCGGACGGACCTATGGCTACACCTTC. It translates to CASRPPGRTYGYTF.

The CDR3 DNA sequence: TGTGCCAGCAGCCTAGAGGAAGGCAGGCGAGAAGCTTTCTTT. Translating gives CASSLEEGRREAFF. The chain combines TRBV14 with TRBJ1-1; D ambiguous. The germline V gene has CDR1 SGHDN and CDR2 FVKESK. This CDR3 has 14 residues. V was shortened by 4 bases and J by 8 bases, with 17 bases between the two germline ends. Full variable domain (missing parts from reference TRBV14 and TRBJ1-1): EAGVTQFPSHSVIEKGQTVTLRCDPISGHDNLYWYRRVMGKEIKFLLHFVKESKQDESGMPNNRFLAERTGGTYSTLKVQPAELEDSGVYFCASSLEEGRREAFFGQGTRLTVV.

This clonotype was observed a few times. V and J are TRBV27 and TRBJ2-1; possible D gene TRBD1, 5 bases. The germline gives CDR1 MNHEY, CDR2 SMNVEV (reference sequence). V lost 7 bases, J lost 0 bases, and 19 bases lay in between. The CDR3 is made up of 17 amino acids. Here the CDR3 reads CASTKSSDSFSYNEQFF. CDR3 in DNA: TGTGCCAGCACCAAATCATCAGACAGCTTCTCCTACAATGAGCAGTTCTTC.

The chain links TRBV7-6 to TRBJ2-2, with D unclear. V was cut by 8 bases and J by 6 bases, with 13 bases left in between. The germline CDR1 and CDR2 sequences are SGHVS and FNYEAQ. The CDR3 runs 13 residues. Here the CDR3 reads CASRNHEAGELFF. The CDR3 DNA reads as TGTGCCAGCCGGAACCACGAGGCCGGGGAGCTGTTTTTT.

The chain has TRBV20-1 and TRBJ2-2; 10 bases line up with TRBD2. Trimming at V came to 4 bases and at J to 7 bases, leaving 6 bases not matched to a gene. CDR3 length: 14 residues. CDR1 is DFQATT, CDR2 SNEGSKA, per germline (reference sequence). The CDR3 DNA follows: TGCAGTGCTACAAGCGGGGGGGCGATCGGGGAGCTGTTTTTT. It encodes CSATSGGAIGELFF.

The chain is built from TRBV29-1 and TRBJ2-1, with 7 bases identical to TRBD1. Germline CDR1 and CDR2: SQVTM and ANQGSEA. V shed 1 base, J shed 9 bases, and the junction held 12 bases outside the gene matches. The CDR3 runs to 15 residues. The CDR3 here is CSVEGTEQGRAEQFF. The CDR3, as DNA: TGCAGCGTTGAAGGCACGGAACAGGGGAGAGCTGAGCAGTTCTTC.

The gene calls are TRBV9 and TRBJ2-3; D is possibly TRBD2 (5 bases). Germline V gives CDR1 SGDLS, CDR2 YYNGEE. The CDR3 has 14 residues. The V end lost 0 bases, the J end lost 3 bases, and 8 bases lay between the germline ends. CDR3 DNA: TGTGCCAGCAGCGTAGAGGGAGCGACAGATACGCAGTATTTT. Protein sequence: CASSVEGATDTQYF.

V usage is TRBV27 and J usage is TRBJ1-1; TRBD1 matches at 7 bases. V gave up 0 bases and J gave up 3 bases; unmatched junction bases: 1. Germline CDR1 and CDR2: MNHEY and SMNVEV (reference sequence). The CDR3 totals 14 residues. In DNA, the CDR3 is TGTGCCAGCAGTTTATCAGGGGGCTACACTGAAGCTTTCTTT. Its protein is CASSLSGGYTEAFF.

The CDR3 is CSARWDRDAYNEQFF. In nucleotides, the CDR3 is TGCAGTGCTAGGTGGGACAGGGATGCCTACAATGAGCAGTTCTTC. The V gene is TRBV20-1, the J gene TRBJ2-1; 9 nucleotides align to TRBD1. The CDR3 has 15 amino acids. V lost 3 bases and J lost 2; bases outside the gene matches: 5. Germline CDR1 DFQATT, CDR2 SNEGSKA (reference sequence).

This rearrangement joins TRBV7-6 to TRBJ2-1, with D possibly being TRBD1 or TRBD2 (6 bases each). CDR1 is SGHVS, CDR2 FNYEAQ, per germline. The CDR3 covers 16 residues. V lost 3 bases, J lost 4 bases, and 16 bases lay in between. CDR3 sequence: CASSFWGARTYNEQFF. CDR3 in DNA: TGTGCCAGCAGCTTTTGGGGGGCACGGACTTACAATGAGCAGTTCTTC.

This clonotype was seen more than once but under ten times. The chain couples TRBV4-1 to TRBJ2-2; D remains unclear. The CDR3 is 14 residues long. Per the germline V gene, CDR1 is MGHRA and CDR2 is YSYEKL. Trimming left V 0 bases short and J 4 bases short, with 6 bases between. The CDR3 spells CASSQDQITGELFF. CDR3 nucleotides: TGCGCCAGCAGCCAAGATCAAATCACCGGGGAGCTGTTTTTT.